This paragraph covers one T cell receptor (beta chain) sequence. The data were produced by immunoSEQ multiplex PCR, yet TCRdb's version contains in-frame clones alone and is incomplete. The profile covers 150,000 to 200,000 clones, with 84% appearing a single time and roughly 10% taken by the ten largest. This sample is drawn from a study of cytomegalovirus exposure and HLA in healthy donors. Study-wide background: The use of the same platform for the 95 to 150 validation repertoires and the 650 to 850 first-cohort repertoires was reported by a later analysis.

Source material: PBMCs. This receptor was obtained from a man in his thirties or forties in good health and CMV-seropositive.

The CDR3 DNA reads as TGTGCCAGCAAACTGACTGGGGAGACCCAGTACTTC. It encodes CASKLTGETQYF. V gene TRBV14 combines with J gene TRBJ2-5; unclear D gene. Per the germline V gene, CDR1 is SGHDN and CDR2 is FVKESK. This CDR3 contains 12 residues. Trimming shortened V by 7 bases and J by 5 bases, and 11 bases separated the two germline ends.